The present T cell receptor beta chain was sequenced within a study of cytomegalovirus exposure and HLA in healthy donors. Study observations and caveats: For cytomegalovirus status, the classifier reportedly gave diagnoses with high specificity and sensitivity. Usually a TCR sequence was rare, but some public TCRs were found in many donors. Three chains tied to CMV proved CMV antigen-specific in vitro.

Clones were read by immunoSEQ multiplex PCR, and TCRdb kept only the in-frame ones, dropping some. This sample has 150,000 to 200,000 clones, with approximately 87% found just once. Note on this clone: What it binds is unknown.

CDR1 is MNHEY, CDR2 SVGAGI, per germline. V gave up 4 bases and J gave up 4 bases, with 19 bases separating them. The CDR3 is 16 residues long. The sequence derives from a woman in her 30s in good health and CMV-seronegative. V is TRBV6-5 and J is TRBJ2-5; unclear D gene. Sequencing used PBMCs. CDR3 protein: CASSSRFSPDRETQYF. The CDR3 coding sequence is TGTGCCAGCAGTTCCCGGTTTAGCCCCGATAGAGAGACCCAGTACTTC.